A single sample is the source of the 17 T cell receptor beta chains below, sequenced in a study of blood T cells in healthy people across ages. PCR was performed a second time for about 6 to 12 cycles using a sample-barcoded 5' primer and a J-beta primer mix. Via MiXCR, TCRdb re-called the 5' RACE reads, giving one row per CDR3 protein. The sample holds approximately 290,000 distinct CDR3 sequences, 25% to 30% seen once. The specimen sequenced was blood. All receptors come from a woman aged 70 to 79 in good health.

The chain uses TRBV6-2 or TRBV6-3 and TRBJ2-6, with D perhaps TRBD1 or TRBD2 (5 bases each). This CDR3 comprises 19 residues. Germline CDR1 MNHEY, CDR2 SVGEGT. V lost 8 bases to trimming and J lost 4 bases, with 27 bases between them. CDR3 sequence (DNA): TGTGCCAGCCTACTAGACTCCGGGGCCGCACCCTCCGGGGCCAACGTCCTGACTTTC. Translating it yields CASLLDSGAAPSGANVLTF.

V usage is TRBV20-1 and J usage is TRBJ2-3, with 9 bases fitting TRBD2. J was trimmed by 2 bases and V by 2 bases; bases with no gene match: 2. Germline CDR1 is DFQATT and CDR2 is SNEGSKA (reference sequence). The CDR3 spans 14 residues. The CDR3 bases are TGCAGTGCTAGAAGGACTAGCGCCACAGATACGCAGTATTTT. Residues: CSARRTSATDTQYF.

This chain connects TRBV25-1 to TRBJ2-5, with a tentative D call TRBD1 (6 bases). CDR3 length equals 11 residues. Germline CDR1 is MGHDK and CDR2 is SYGVNS. The V end was cut by 8 bases, the J end by 7 bases, with 11 bases between. CDR3 region: CASLEGVTQYF. In nucleotides, the CDR3 is TGTGCCAGCCTTGAGGGGGTGACCCAGTACTTC.

The chain couples TRBV18 to TRBJ2-3; unclear D gene. The germline CDR1 and CDR2 sequences are KGHSH and LQKENI. CDR3 length equals 12 residues. V was trimmed by 6 bases and J by 6 bases, leaving 10 bases between them. The CDR3 nucleotides read TGTGCCAGCTCCGCCAAGGAGGATACGCAGTATTTT. Translating gives CASSAKEDTQYF. The full variable domain, rest sourced from reference TRBV18 and TRBJ2-3, is NAGVMQNPRHLVRRRGQEARLRCSPMKGHSHVYWYRQLPEEGLKFMVYLQKENIIDESGMPKERFSAEFPKEGPSILRIQQVVRGDSAAYFCASSAKEDTQYFGPGTRLTVL.

This clonotype has ten or more counts. The V gene is TRBV29-1, the J gene TRBJ2-5; no reliable D call. Deletions cut 3 bases from V and 4 bases from J, with 15 bases between. Germline V gives CDR1 SQVTM, CDR2 ANQGSEA. The CDR3 totals 14 residues. CDR3 bases: TGCAGCGTTGATCTAGTATCGATGGGAGAGACCCAGTACTTC. Its protein product is CSVDLVSMGETQYF.

The J gene is TRBJ1-3, the V gene TRBV7-2, with a possible D match to TRBD1 (5 bases). Trimming removed 1 base at V and 2 bases at J, with 12 bases between. CDR3 length: 16 amino acids. The germline CDR1 and CDR2 sequences are SGHTA and FQGNSA. Written as DNA, the CDR3 is TGTGCCAGCAGCTTAGATGGGGGGTACGCTGGAAACACCATATATTTT. Residues: CASSLDGGYAGNTIYF. Complete variable domain (other parts from reference TRBV7-2 and TRBJ1-3): GAGVSQSPSNKVTEKGKDVELRCDPISGHTALYWYRQSLGQGLEFLIYFQGNSAPDKSGLPSDRFSAERTGGSVSTLTIQRTQQEDSAVYLCASSLDGGYAGNTIYFGEGSWLTVV.

This clonotype has only a few counts. V is TRBV11-1 and J is TRBJ2-5; D may correspond to TRBD1 or TRBD2 (5 bases each). TRBJ2-1 matches the DNA end more closely, so the J call is doubtful. The CDR3 totals 13 residues. CDR1 and CDR2 from the germline V gene are SGHAT and FQDESV (reference sequence). This chain's CDR3 is CASSRSAEGTQFF. The CDR3 DNA sequence: TGTGCCAGCAGCCGCTCCGCCGAAGGGACGCAGTTCTTC.

The J gene is TRBJ1-2, the V gene TRBV7-9; D not resolved. The germline gives CDR1 SEHNR, CDR2 FQNEAQ (reference sequence). Trimming removed 2 bases from V and 7 bases from J, with 14 bases in between. The CDR3 sequence is 14 residues long. CDR3 in amino acids: CASSLPREDGGYTF. In nucleotides, the CDR3 is TGTGCCAGCAGCTTACCAAGGGAAGACGGTGGCTACACCTTC.

The sample holds a few counts of this clonotype. The chain couples TRBV29-1 to TRBJ2-7, with no clear D. Germline CDR1 reads SQVTM; CDR2 reads ANQGSEA. The CDR3 runs to 13 residues. Deletions cut 7 bases from V and 2 bases from J, with 15 bases between. DNA of the CDR3: TGCAGCGCCCGCGGACGGGTCCCCTACGAGCAGTACTTC. Its protein is CSARGRVPYEQYF.

The chain couples TRBV7-9 to TRBJ1-1, with TRBD1 as a possible D gene (6 bases). The CDR3 contains 12 residues. Germline V gene data show CDR1 as SEHNR and CDR2 as FQNEAQ (reference sequence). Trimming removed 7 bases from V and 7 bases from J, with 13 bases in between. The CDR3 nucleotides are TGTGCCAGCACTCTCAGGGGATATGAAGCTTTCTTT. Translating gives CASTLRGYEAFF.

The rearrangement joins TRBV20-1 to TRBJ1-1, with D maybe TRBD1 (5 bases). The CDR3 loop spans 15 amino acids. V lost 4 bases and J lost 6, with 21 bases in between. The V gene's germline CDR1 is DFQATT and CDR2 SNEGSKA (reference sequence). The CDR3 loop reads CSAKDAGILNAEAFF. The CDR3 DNA sequence: TGCAGTGCTAAAGACGCAGGGATTCTAAACGCTGAAGCTTTCTTT.

The CDR3 reads CSARGGTNTEAFF. The CDR3, as DNA: TGCAGTGCTAGGGGCGGGACAAACACTGAAGCTTTCTTT. The chain employs TRBV20-1 and TRBJ1-1; D perhaps matches TRBD1 (6 bases). The CDR3 runs 13 residues. V lost 3 bases and J 2 bases, leaving 10 bases between the germline ends. Looked up from germline, CDR1 is DFQATT and CDR2 is SNEGSKA (reference sequence).

Worth noting for this clonotype: At one of its ends the junction is not consistent with the germline gene, which may arise from a read error. The rearrangement joins TRBV7-6 to TRBJ2-3; no definite D call. Germline CDR1 is SGHVS and CDR2 is FNYEAQ. CDR3 length equals 13 residues. CDR3: CAISFQGTDTQYF. The CDR3 DNA sequence: TGTGCCATCAGCTTCCAAGGGACAGATACGCAGTATTTT. The variable domain in full, completed from reference TRBV7-6 and TRBJ2-3, reads GAGVSQSPRYKVTKRGQDVALRCDPISGHVSLYWYRQALGQGPEFLTYFNYEAQQDKSGLPNDRFSAERPEGSISTLTIQRTEQRDSAMYRCAISFQGTDTQYFGPGTRLTVL.

Turning to this clonotype: Just one base apart from a much larger clone, this may be a read error. The chain combines TRBV7-2 with TRBJ2-1; perhaps TRBD1 as D (5 bases). CDR1 is SGHTA, CDR2 FQGNSA, per germline. This CDR3 has 15 amino acids. V shed 5 bases and J shed 5 bases, with 16 bases lying between them. The CDR3: CASSVDSGPHNEQFF. For the CDR3, the DNA is TGTGCCAGCAGCGTAGACAGTGGACCACACAATGAGCAGTTCTTC.

The chain is built from TRBV15 and TRBJ2-5, with D maybe TRBD1 (5 bases). This CDR3 spans 14 amino acids. Trimming removed 4 bases at V and 7 bases at J, with 16 bases between. Germline CDR1 reads LNHNV; CDR2 reads YYDKDF (reference sequence). The CDR3, as DNA: TGTGCCACCAGCACCCCGGACACAAGGGGGACCCAGTACTTC. As protein: CATSTPDTRGTQYF.

Regarding this clonotype: A much larger clone differs from this one at a single base, so this may be a read error. The V gene is TRBV27, the J gene TRBJ1-4; no reliable D call. The germline V gene encodes CDR1 MNHEY and CDR2 SMNVEV (reference sequence). This CDR3 is built from 17 residues. The DNA of the CDR3 is TGTGCCGGCAGGAGGGAGGCCAAGGAAGCAACTAATGAAAAACTGTTTTTT. Translation gives CAGRREAKEATNEKLFF. Drawing the rest from reference TRBV27 and TRBJ1-4, the complete variable domain is EAQVTQNPRYLITVTGKKLTVTCSQNMNHEYMSWYRQDPGLGLRQIYYSMNVEVTDKGDVPEGYKVSRKEKRNFPLILESPSPNQTSLYFCAGRREAKEATNEKLFFGSGTQLSVL.

The chain joins TRBV28 to TRBJ2-7; perhaps TRBD1 as D (5 bases). V was trimmed by 5 bases and J by 1 base, leaving 15 bases between them. This CDR3 contains 15 residues. Germline-derived CDR1 and CDR2 are MDHEN and SYDVKM. The chain's CDR3 is CASSATGAGSYEQYF. The CDR3 DNA reads as TGTGCCAGCAGTGCAACAGGAGCCGGGTCCTACGAGCAGTACTTC.